This TCR beta chain was sequenced for a study of T cell responses to AZD1222 COVID-19 vaccine. About the study: Second-dose schedules of about 4 or about 12 weeks were combined.

TCRdb's copy holds only in-frame clones and misses some; the assay was immunoSEQ multiplex PCR. The sample contains about 86,000 clones, more than 75% of which appear only once. This receptor was obtained from an adult in good health. This sample comprised peripheral blood, obtained on day 0 of AZD1222 vaccination.

The CDR3 DNA reads TGTGCCAGCAGTGAATGGGGGTTTGCAGTTCAGCCCCAGCATTTT. The encoded protein is CASSEWGFAVQPQHF. The genes are TRBV6-1 and TRBJ1-5, with a weak D call TRBD1 (5 bases). The germline V gene has CDR1 MNHNS and CDR2 SASEGT. Trimming pared 2 bases from V and 6 bases from J, leaving 14 bases between. The CDR3 totals 15 residues.